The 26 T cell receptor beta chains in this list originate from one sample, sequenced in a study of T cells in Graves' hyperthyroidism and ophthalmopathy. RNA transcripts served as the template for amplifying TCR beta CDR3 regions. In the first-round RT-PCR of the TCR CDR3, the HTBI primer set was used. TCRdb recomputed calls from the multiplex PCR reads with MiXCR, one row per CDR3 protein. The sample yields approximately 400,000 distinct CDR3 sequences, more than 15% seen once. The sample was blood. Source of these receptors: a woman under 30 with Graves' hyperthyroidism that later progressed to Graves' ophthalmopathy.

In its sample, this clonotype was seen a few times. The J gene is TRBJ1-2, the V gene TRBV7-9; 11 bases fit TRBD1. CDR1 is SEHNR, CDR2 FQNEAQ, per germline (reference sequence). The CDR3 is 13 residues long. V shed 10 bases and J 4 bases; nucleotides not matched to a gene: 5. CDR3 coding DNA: TGTGCCATTTGGACAGGGGGCGTCTATGGCTACACCTTC. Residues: CAIWTGGVYGYTF.

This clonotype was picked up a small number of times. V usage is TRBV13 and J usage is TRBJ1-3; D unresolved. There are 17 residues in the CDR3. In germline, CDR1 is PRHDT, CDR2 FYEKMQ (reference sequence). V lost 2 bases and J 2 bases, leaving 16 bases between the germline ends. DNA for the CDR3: TGTGCCAGCAGCTTATGGCGGCAGGACGATACTGGAAACACCATATATTTT. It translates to CASSLWRQDDTGNTIYF.

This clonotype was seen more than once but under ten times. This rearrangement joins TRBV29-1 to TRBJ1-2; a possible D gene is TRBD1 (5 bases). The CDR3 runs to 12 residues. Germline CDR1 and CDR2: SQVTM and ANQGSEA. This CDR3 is CSTNQGGFGYTF. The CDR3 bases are TGCAGTACCAACCAGGGTGGCTTTGGCTACACCTTC.

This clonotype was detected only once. The CDR3 loop reads CSAPPPSGSYYNEQFF. CDR3 DNA: TGCAGTGCTCCCCCCCCTAGCGGGAGTTACTACAATGAGCAGTTCTTC. The chain couples TRBV20-1 to TRBJ2-1; 10 nucleotides agree with TRBD2. Germline trimming cut 5 bases from V and 3 bases from J; bases unmatched to any gene: 10. CDR1 is DFQATT, CDR2 SNEGSKA, per germline (reference sequence). This CDR3 spans 16 amino acids.

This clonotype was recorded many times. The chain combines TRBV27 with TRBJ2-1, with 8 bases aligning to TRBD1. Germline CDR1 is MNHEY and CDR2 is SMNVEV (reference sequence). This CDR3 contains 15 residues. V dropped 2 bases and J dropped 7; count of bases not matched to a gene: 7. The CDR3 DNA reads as TGTGCCAGCAGTTTAGGCAGGGGGCGTGTGAATGAGCAGTTCTTC. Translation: CASSLGRGRVNEQFF.

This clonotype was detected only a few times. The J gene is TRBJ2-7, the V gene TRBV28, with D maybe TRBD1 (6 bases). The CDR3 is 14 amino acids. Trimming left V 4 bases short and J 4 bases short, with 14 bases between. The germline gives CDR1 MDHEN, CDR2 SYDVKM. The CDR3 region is CASSSWTETYEQYF. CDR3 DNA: TGTGCCAGCAGTTCGTGGACAGAAACGTACGAGCAGTACTTC.

Here the CDR3 reads CASKTRGGREAFF. The CDR3 coding sequence is TGTGCCAGCAAAACCAGGGGGGGGCGTGAAGCTTTCTTT. The chain combines TRBV5-8 with TRBJ1-1; 7 bases agree with TRBD1. V gave up 6 bases and J gave up 7 bases; unmatched junction bases: 9. Per germline, CDR1 SGHTS and CDR2 YDEGEE. The CDR3 spans 13 residues.

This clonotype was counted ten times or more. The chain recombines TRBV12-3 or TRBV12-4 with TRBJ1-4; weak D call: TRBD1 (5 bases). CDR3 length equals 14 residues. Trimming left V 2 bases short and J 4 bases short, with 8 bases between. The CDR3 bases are TGTGCCAGCAGTTTACGGGGCCTTAATGAAAAACTGTTTTTT. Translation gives CASSLRGLNEKLFF.

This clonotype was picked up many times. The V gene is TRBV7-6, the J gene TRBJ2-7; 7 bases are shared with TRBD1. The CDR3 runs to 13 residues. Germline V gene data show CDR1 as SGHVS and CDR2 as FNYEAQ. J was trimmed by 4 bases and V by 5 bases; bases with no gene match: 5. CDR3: CASSATGPYEQYF. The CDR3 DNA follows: TGTGCCAGCAGCGCGACAGGGCCGTACGAGCAGTACTTC.

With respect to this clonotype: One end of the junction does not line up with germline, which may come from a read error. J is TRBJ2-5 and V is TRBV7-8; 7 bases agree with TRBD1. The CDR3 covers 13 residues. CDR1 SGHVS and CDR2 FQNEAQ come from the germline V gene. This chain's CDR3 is CASTLRGGGYLDF. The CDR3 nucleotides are TGTGCCAGCACTCTTAGAGGGGGCGGGTATCTTGACTTC.

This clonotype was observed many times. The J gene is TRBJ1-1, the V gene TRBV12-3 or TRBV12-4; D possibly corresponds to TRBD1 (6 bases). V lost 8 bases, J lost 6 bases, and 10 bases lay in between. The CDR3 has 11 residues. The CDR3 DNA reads TGTGCCAGCGGTAAGGGGGCTGAAGCTTTCTTT. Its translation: CASGKGAEAFF.

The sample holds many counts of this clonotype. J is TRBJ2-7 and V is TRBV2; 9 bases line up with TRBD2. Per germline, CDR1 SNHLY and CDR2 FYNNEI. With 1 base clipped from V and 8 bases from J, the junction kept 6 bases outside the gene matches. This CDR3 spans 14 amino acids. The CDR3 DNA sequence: TGTGCCAGCAGTGAAGGGCTAGCGGGAAGAAAGCAGTACTTC. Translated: CASSEGLAGRKQYF.

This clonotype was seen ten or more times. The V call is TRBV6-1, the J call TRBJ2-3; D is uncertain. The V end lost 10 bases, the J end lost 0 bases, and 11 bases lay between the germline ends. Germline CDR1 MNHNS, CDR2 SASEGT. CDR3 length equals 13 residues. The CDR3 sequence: CATKWASTDTQYF. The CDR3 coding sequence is TGTGCCACCAAGTGGGCTAGCACAGATACGCAGTATTTT.

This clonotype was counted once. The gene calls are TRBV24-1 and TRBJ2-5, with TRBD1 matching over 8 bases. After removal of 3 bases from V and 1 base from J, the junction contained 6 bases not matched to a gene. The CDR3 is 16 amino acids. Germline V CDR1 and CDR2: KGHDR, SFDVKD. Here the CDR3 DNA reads TGTGCCACCAGTGATGGATCGGACAGGGCCCAAGAGACCCAGTACTTC. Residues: CATSDGSDRAQETQYF.

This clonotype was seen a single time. This CDR3 is CASSSRLAGGPAKLYNEQFF. CDR3 DNA: TGTGCCAGCAGCTCCCGTCTAGCGGGAGGGCCGGCCAAGTTGTACAATGAGCAGTTCTTC. The V and J genes are TRBV11-2 and TRBJ2-1; 12 nucleotides line up with TRBD2. Trimming cost V 4 bases and J 4 bases; bases outside gene matches: 17. The CDR3 extends over 20 amino acids. Germline V CDR1 and CDR2: SGHAT, FQNNGV.

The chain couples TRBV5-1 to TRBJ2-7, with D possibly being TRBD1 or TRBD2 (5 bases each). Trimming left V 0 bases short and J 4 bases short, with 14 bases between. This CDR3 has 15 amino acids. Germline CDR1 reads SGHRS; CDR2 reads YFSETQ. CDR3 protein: CASSLVTGRIYEQYF. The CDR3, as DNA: TGCGCCAGCAGCTTGGTCACGGGGCGAATATACGAGCAGTACTTC.

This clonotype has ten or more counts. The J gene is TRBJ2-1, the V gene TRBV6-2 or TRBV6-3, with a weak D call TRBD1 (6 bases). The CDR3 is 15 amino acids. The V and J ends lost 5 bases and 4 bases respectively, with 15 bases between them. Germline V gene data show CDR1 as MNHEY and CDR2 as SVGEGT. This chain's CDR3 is CASSPGTQHYNEQFF. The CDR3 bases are TGTGCCAGCAGTCCCGGGACACAGCATTACAATGAGCAGTTCTTC.

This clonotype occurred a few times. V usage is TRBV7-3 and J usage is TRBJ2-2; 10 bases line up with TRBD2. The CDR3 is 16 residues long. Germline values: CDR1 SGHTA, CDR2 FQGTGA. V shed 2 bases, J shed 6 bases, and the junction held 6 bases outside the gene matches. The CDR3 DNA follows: TGTGCCAGCAGCTTATTCGTACTAGCGGGATCCGGGGAGCTGTTTTTT. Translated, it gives CASSLFVLAGSGELFF.

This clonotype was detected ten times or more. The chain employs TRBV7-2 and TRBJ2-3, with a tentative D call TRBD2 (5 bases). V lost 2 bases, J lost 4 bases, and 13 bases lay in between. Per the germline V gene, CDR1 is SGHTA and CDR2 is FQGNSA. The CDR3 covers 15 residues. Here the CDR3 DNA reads TGTGCCAGCAGCTTATTGGGAGAAGGGCCAGATACGCAGTATTTT. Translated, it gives CASSLLGEGPDTQYF.

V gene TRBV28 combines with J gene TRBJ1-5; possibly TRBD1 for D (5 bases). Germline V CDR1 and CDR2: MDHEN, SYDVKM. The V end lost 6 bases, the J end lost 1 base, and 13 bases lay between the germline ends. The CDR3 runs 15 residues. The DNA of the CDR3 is TGTGCCAGCAGGCCCCCCCGGGGGAGCAATCAGCCCCAGCATTTT. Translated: CASRPPRGSNQPQHF.

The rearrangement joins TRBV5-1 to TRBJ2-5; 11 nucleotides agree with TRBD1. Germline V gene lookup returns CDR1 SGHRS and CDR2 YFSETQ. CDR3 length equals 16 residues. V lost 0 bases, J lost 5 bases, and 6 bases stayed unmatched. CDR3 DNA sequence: TGCGCCAGCAGCTTGGTGGACAGGGGGCGTGGGGAGACCCAGTACTTC. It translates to CASSLVDRGRGETQYF.

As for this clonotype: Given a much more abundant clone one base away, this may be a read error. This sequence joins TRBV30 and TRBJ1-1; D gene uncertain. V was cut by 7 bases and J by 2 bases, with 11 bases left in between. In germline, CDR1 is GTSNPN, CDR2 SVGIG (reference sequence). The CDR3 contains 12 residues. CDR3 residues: CAFRRENTEAFF. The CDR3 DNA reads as TGTGCCTTTCGACGGGAAAACACTGAAGCTTTCTTT.

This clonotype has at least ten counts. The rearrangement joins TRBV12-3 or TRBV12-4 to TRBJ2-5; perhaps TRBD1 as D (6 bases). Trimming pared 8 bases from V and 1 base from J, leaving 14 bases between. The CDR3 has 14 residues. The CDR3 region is CASGWTDPQETQYF. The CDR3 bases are TGTGCCAGCGGATGGACAGATCCCCAAGAGACCCAGTACTTC.

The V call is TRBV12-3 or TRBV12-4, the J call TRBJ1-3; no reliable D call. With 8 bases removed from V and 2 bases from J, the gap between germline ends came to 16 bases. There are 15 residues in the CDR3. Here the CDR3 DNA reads TGTGCCAGCTATTCCCTATACAAAGCTGGAAACACCATATATTTT. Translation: CASYSLYKAGNTIYF.

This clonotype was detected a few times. The CDR3 spells CASSEWEEGGDEKLFF. The CDR3 nucleotides read TGTGCCAGCAGTGAATGGGAAGAAGGGGGAGATGAAAAACTGTTTTTT. V gene TRBV25-1 combines with J gene TRBJ1-4; a weak D match, TRBD1 (6 bases). Trimming cost V 1 base and J 6 bases, with 15 bases left between them. CDR3 length: 16 amino acids. The germline V gene encodes CDR1 MGHDK and CDR2 SYGVNS.

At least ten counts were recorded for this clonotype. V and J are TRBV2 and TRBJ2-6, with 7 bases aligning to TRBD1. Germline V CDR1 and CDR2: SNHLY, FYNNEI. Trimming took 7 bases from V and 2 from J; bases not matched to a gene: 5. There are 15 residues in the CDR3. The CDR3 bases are TGTGCCAGCAAAGAGGGGGCAACTGGGGCCAACGTCCTGACTTTC. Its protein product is CASKEGATGANVLTF.